This T cell receptor (beta chain) is drawn from a study of Ad26.COV2.S vaccination and SARS-CoV-2 variants. With 8 bases clipped from V and 10 bases from J, the junction kept 13 bases outside the gene matches. Germline V gene lookup returns CDR1 SEHNR and CDR2 FQNEAQ (reference sequence). The CDR3 is 13 amino acids. Study-wide results and caveats: Those who received the vaccine showed greater spike-specific TCR breadth than those given placebo.

Turning to this clone: Its antigen is currently unknown.

Treatment described: some 19 received Ad26.COV2.S at low or high dose, single or two shots; about 5 received placebo; per-sample allocation not given. It was on day 63 after the first vaccine or placebo injection that samples were taken. The repertoire was sequenced with immunoSEQ multiplex PCR; TCRdb's copy has only in-frame clones and lacks some. Among 320,000 or so clones listed, 90% were seen once. The chain links TRBV7-9 to TRBJ1-1; 7 positions match TRBD1. Sequenced here: peripheral blood, sampled in a trial of Ad26.COV2.S vaccine versus placebo. The clonotype was recovered from a person between 18 and 65 years old who received the Ad26.COV2.S COVID-19 vaccine or a placebo. CDR3 protein: CASGDSWYSRAFF. As DNA, the CDR3 is TGTGCCAGCGGGGACAGTTGGTACTCCCGAGCTTTCTTT.